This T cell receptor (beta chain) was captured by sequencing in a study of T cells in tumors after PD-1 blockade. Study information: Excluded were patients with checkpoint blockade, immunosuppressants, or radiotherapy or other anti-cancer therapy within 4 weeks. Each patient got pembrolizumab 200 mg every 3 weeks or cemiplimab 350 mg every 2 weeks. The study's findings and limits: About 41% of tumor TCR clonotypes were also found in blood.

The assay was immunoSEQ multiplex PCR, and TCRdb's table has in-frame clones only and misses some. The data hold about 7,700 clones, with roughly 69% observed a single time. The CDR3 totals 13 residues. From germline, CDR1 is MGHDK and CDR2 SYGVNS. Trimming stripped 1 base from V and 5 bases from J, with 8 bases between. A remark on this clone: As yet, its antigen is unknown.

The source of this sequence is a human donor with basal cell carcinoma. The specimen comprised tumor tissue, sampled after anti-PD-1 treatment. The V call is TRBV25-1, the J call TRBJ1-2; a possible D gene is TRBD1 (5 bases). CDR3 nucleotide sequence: TGTGCCAGCAGTGAATTGGGGCCTTATGGCTACACCTTC. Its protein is CASSELGPYGYTF.